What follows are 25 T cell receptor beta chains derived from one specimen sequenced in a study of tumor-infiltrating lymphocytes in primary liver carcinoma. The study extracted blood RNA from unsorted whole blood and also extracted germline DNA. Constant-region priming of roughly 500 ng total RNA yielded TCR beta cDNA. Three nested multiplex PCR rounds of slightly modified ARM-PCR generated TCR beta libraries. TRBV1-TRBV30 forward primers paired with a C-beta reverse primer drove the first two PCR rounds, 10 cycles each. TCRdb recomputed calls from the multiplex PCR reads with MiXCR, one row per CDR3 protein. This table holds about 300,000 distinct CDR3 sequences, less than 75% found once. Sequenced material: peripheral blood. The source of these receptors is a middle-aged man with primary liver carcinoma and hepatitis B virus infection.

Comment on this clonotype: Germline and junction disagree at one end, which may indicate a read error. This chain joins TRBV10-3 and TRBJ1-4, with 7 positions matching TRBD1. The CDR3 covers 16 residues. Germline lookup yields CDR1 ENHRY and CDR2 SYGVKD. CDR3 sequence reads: CAISENRGGGVEKLSF. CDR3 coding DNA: TGTGCCATCAGTGAAAACAGGGGCGGAGGCGTGGAAAAACTGTCTTTT.

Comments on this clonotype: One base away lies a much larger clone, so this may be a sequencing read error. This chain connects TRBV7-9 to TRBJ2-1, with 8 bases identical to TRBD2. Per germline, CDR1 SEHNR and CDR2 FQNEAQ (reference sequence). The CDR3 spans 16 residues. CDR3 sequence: CASSLSLAGSYDEQFF. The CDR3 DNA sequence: TGTGCCAGCAGCTTAAGCCTAGCGGGCTCCTACGATGAGCAGTTCTTC. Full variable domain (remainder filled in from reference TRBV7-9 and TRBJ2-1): DTGVSQNPRHKITKRGQNVTFRCDPISEHNRLYWYRQTLGQGPEFLTYFQNEAQLEKSRLLSDRFSAERPKGSFSTLEIQRTEQGDSAMYLCASSLSLAGSYDEQFFGPGTRLTVL.

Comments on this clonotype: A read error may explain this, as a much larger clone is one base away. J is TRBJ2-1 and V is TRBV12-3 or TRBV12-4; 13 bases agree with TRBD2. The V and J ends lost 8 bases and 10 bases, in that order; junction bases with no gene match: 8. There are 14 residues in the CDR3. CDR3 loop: CASPLAGGETEQFF. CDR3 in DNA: TGTGCCAGCCCACTAGCGGGGGGGGAGACGGAGCAGTTCTTC.

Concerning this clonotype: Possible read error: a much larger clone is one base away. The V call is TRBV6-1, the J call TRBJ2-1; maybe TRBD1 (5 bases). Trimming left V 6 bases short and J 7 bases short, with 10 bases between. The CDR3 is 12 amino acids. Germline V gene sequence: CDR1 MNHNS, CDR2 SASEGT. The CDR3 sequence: CASSRVGNEQFF. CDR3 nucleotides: TGTGCCAGCAGCAGGGTCGGGAATGAGCAGTTCTTC.

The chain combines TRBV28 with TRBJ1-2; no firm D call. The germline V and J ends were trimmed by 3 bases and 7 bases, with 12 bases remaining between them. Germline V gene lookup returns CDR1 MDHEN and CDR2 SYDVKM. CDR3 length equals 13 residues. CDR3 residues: CASSFRNNLGYTF. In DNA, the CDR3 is TGTGCCAGCAGTTTCCGGAATAATCTTGGCTACACCTTC.

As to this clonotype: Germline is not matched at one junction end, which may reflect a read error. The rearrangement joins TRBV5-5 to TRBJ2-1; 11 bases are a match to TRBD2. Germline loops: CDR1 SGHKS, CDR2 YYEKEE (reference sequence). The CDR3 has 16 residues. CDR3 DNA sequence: TGTGCCAGCAGCTCCTTAGGGACTAGCGGCGGGGATGAGCAATTCTTC. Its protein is CASSSLGTSGGDEQFF.

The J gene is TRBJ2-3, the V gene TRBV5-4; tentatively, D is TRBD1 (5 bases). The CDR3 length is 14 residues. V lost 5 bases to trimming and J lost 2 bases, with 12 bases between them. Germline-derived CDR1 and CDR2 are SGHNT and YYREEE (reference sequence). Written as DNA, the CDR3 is TGTGCCAGCAGGCCCACAGGAGTCACAGATACGCAGTATTTT. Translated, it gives CASRPTGVTDTQYF.

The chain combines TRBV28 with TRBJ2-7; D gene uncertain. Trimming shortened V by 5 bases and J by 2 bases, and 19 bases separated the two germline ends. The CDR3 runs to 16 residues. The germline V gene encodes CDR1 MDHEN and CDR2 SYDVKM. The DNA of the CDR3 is TGTGCCAGCAGTCCCCCCTTCGGCAATAGGGCCTACGAGCAGTACTTC. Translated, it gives CASSPPFGNRAYEQYF. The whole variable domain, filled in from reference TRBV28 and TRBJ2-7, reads DVKVTQSSRYLVKRTGEKVFLECVQDMDHENMFWYRQDPGLGLRLIYFSYDVKMKEKGDIPEGYSVSREKKERFSLILESASTNQTSMYLCASSPPFGNRAYEQYFGPGTRLTVT.

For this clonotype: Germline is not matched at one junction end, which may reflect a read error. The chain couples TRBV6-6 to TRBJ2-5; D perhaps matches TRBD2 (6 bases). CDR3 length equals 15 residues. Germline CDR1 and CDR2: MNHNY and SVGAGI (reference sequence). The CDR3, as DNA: TGTGTCAGCAGTTCCAGGCGGGACGGCAGAGAGACCCAGTACTTC. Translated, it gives CVSSSRRDGRETQYF.

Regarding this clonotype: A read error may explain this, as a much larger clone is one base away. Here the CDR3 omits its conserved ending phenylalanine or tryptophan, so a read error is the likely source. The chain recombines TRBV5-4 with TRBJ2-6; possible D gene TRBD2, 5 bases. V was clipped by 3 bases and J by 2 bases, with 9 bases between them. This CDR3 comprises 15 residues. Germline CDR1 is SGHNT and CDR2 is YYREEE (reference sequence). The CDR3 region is CASSSSRAGANVLTI. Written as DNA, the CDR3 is TGTGCCAGCAGCTCTTCGCGGGCTGGGGCCAACGTCCTGACTATC.

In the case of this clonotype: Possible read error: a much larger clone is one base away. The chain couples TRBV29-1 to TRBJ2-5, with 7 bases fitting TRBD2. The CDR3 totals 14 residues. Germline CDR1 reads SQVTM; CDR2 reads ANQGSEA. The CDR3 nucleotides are TGCAGCGTTGAAACTGACGGACTAGGAGAGATCCAGTACTTC. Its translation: CSVETDGLGEIQYF.

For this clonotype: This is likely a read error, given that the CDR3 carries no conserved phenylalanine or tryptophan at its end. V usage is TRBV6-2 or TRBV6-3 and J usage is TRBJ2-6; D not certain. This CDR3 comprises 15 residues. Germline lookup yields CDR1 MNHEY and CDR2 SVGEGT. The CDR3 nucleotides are TGTGCCAGCAGTTGGCAGCACTCTGTGGCCGACGTCCTGACTGTC. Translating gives CASSWQHSVADVLTV.

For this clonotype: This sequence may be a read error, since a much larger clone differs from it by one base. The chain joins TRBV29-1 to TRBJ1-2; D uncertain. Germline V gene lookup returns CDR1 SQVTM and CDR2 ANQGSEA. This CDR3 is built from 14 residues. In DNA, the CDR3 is TGCAACGGCCGGGCCCTAGGGAGTAACTATGGCTACACCTTC. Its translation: CNGRALGSNYGYTF.

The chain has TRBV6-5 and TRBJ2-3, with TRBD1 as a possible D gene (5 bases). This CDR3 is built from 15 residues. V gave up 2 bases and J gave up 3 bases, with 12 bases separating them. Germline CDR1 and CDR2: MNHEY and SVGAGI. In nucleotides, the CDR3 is TGTGCCAGCAGTTACCCTGGCAGGGCGACAGATACGCAGTATTTT. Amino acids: CASSYPGRATDTQYF.

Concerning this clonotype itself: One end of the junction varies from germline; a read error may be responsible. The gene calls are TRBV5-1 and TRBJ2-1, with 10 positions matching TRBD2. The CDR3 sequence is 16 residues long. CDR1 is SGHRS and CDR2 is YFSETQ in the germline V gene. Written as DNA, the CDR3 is TGCGCCAGCAGCTCGGGCGGGGCTAGCGGGAGAAATGGGCAGTTCTTC. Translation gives CASSSGGASGRNGQFF.

CDR3 sequence reads: CASCVQGIPGYTF. The DNA for the CDR3 is TGTGCCAGCTGCGTACAGGGGATTCCTGGCTACACCTTC. This sequence joins TRBV6-1 and TRBJ1-2; 7 bases match TRBD1. CDR3 length: 13 residues. In germline, CDR1 is MNHNS, CDR2 SASEGT. Trimming removed 8 bases from V and 7 bases from J; junction bases left unmatched: 10.

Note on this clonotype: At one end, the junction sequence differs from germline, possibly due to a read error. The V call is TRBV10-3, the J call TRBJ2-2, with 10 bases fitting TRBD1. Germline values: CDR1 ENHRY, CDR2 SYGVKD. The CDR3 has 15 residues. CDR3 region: CAITRTGGGTGGLFF. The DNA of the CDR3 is TGTGCCATCACTCGGACAGGGGGGGGCACCGGGGGGCTGTTTTTT.

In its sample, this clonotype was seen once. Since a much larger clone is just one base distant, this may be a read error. The CDR3 here is CASSDREGTGELFF. CDR3 nucleotide sequence: TGTGCCAGCAGTGACAGGGAGGGCACCGGGGAGCTGTTTTTT. The chain links TRBV6-1 to TRBJ2-2; 7 bases line up with TRBD2. There are 14 residues in the CDR3. V trimming: 3 bases; J trimming: 4 bases; junction bases outside the gene matches: 2. Germline V gene sequence: CDR1 MNHNS, CDR2 SASEGT.

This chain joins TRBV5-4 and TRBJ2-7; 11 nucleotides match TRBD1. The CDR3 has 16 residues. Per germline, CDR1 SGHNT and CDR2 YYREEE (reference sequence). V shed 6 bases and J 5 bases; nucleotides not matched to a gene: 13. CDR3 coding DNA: TGTGCCAGCAACCCCCCCGGGACAGGGGGTCTAGACGAGCAGTACTTC. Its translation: CASNPPGTGGLDEQYF.

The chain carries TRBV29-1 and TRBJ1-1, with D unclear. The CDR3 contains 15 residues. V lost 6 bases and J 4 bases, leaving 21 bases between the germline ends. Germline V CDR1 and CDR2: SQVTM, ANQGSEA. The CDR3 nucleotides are TGCAGCGTGGGCTCGGGATGGGGAATGAGCACTGAAGCTTTCTTT. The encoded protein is CSVGSGWGMSTEAFF.

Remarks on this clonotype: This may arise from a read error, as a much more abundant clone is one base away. CDR3 in amino acids: CASGAGETQYF. The CDR3 coding sequence is TGTGCCAGCGGGGCGGGAGAGACCCAGTACTTC. The genes are TRBV12-3 or TRBV12-4 and TRBJ2-5, with D perhaps being TRBD1 or TRBD2 (5 bases each). The CDR3 is made up of 11 amino acids. The V and J ends lost 8 bases and 4 bases respectively, with 8 bases between them.

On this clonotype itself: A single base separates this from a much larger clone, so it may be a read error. The CDR3 is CASSYPSGRHNVQFF. CDR3 sequence (DNA): TGTGCCAGCAGTTATCCTAGCGGGAGACACAATGTGCAGTTCTTC. The chain joins TRBV6-5 to TRBJ2-1; 10 bases are shared with TRBD2. Germline lookup yields CDR1 MNHEY and CDR2 SVGAGI. The length of the CDR3 is 15 residues.

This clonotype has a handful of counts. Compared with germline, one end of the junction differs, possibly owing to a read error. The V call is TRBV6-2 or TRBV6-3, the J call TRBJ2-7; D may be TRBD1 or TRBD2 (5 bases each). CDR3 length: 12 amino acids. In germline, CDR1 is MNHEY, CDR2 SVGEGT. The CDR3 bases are TGTGCCAGCAGTTACGGGACCTACGAGGAGTACTTC. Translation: CASSYGTYEEYF.

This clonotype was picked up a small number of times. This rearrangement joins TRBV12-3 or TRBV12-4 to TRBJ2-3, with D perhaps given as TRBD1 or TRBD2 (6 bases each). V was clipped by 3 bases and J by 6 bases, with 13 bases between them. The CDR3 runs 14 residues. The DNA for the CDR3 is TGTGCCAGCAGTTTTGTGGGGGGCTCGGATACGCAGTATTTT. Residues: CASSFVGGSDTQYF.

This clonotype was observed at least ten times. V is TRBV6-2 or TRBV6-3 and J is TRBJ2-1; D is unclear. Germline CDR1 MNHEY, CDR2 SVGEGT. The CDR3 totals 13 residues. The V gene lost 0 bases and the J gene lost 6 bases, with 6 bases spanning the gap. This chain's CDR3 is CASSYSNGNEQFF. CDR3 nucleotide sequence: TGTGCCAGCAGTTACTCGAATGGCAATGAGCAGTTCTTC.